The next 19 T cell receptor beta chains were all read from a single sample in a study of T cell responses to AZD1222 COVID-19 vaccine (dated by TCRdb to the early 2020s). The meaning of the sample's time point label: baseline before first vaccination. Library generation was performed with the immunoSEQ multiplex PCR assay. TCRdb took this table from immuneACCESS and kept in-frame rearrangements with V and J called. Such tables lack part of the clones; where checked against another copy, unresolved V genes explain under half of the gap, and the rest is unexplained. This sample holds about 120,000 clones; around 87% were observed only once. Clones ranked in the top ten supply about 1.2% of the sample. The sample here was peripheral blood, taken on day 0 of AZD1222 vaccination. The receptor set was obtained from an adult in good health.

CDR3 region: CASSGGTGGQSETEAFF. CDR3 DNA sequence: TGTGCCAGCAGTGGTGGGACAGGGGGCCAGTCAGAAACTGAAGCTTTCTTT. V usage is TRBV25-1 and J usage is TRBJ1-1, with 12 bases lining up with TRBD1. Trimming at V came to 4 bases and at J to 5 bases, leaving 11 bases not matched to a gene. The CDR3 runs 17 residues. Germline V gives CDR1 MGHDK, CDR2 SYGVNS. Based on the CDR3 plus reference TRBV25-1 and TRBJ1-1, the full variable domain is EADIYQTPRYLVIGTGKKITLECSQTMGHDKMYWYQQDPGMELHLIHYSYGVNSTEKGDLSSESTVSRIRTEHFPLTLESARPSHTSQYLCASSGGTGGQSETEAFFGQGTRLTVV.

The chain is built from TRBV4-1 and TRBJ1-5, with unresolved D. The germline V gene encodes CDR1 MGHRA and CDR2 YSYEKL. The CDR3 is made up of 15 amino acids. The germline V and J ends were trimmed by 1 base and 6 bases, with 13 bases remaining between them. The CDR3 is CASSQGNRAPQPQHF. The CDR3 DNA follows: TGCGCCAGCAGCCAAGGTAATCGGGCCCCTCAGCCCCAGCATTTT.

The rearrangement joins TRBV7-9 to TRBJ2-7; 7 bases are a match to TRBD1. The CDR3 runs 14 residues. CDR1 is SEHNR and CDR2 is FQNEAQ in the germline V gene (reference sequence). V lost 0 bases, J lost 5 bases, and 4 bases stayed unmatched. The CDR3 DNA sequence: TGTGCCAGCAGCTTAGCGACAGGGTTCAACGAGCAGTACTTC. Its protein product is CASSLATGFNEQYF.

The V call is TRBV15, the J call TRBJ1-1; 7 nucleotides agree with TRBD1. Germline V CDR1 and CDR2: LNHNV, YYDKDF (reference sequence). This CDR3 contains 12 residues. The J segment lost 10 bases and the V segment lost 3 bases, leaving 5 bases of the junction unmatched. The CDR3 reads CATSSETGRAFF. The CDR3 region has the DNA TGTGCCACCAGCAGCGAGACAGGGAGAGCTTTCTTT.

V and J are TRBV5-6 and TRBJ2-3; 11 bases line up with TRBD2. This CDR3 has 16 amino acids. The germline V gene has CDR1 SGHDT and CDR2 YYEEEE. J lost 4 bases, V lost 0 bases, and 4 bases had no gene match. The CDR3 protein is CASSLASGGWADTQYF. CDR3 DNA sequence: TGTGCCAGCAGCTTGGCTAGCGGGGGGTGGGCAGATACGCAGTATTTT.

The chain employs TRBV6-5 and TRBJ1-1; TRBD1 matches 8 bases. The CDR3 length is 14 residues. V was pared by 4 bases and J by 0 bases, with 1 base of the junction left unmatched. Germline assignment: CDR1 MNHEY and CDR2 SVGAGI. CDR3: CASSSDRVNTEAFF. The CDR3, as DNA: TGTGCCAGCAGTTCGGACAGGGTGAACACTGAAGCTTTCTTT.

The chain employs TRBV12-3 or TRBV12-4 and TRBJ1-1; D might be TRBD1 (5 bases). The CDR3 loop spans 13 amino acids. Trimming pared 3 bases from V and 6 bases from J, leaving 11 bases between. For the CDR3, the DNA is TGTGCCAGCAGTTTGGGCAGGGTGTCTGAAGCTTTCTTT. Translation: CASSLGRVSEAFF.

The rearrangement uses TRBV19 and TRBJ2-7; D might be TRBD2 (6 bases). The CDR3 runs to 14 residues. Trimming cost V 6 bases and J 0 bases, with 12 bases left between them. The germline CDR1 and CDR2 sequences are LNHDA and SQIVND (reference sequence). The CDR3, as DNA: TGTGCCAGTAGAGGGACTTTACCCTCCTACGAGCAGTACTTC. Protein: CASRGTLPSYEQYF.

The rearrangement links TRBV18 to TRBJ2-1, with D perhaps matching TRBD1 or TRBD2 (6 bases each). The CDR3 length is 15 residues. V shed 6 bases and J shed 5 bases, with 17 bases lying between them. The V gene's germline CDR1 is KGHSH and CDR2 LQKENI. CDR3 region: CASSPLGGYNNEQFF. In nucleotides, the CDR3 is TGTGCCAGCTCCCCTCTGGGGGGCTATAACAATGAGCAGTTCTTC.

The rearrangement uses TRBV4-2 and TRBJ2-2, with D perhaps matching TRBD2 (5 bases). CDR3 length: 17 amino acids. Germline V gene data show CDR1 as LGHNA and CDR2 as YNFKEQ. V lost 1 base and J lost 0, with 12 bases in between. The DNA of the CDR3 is TGTGCCAGCAGCCAAGGCGTAACTAGTCCGAACACCGGGGAGCTGTTTTTT. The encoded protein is CASSQGVTSPNTGELFF.

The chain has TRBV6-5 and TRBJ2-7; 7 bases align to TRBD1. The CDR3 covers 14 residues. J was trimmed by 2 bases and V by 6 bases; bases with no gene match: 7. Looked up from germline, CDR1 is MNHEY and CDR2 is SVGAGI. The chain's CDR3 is CASSTTGYPYEQYF. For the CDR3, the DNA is TGTGCCAGCAGCACGACAGGGTACCCCTACGAGCAGTACTTC.

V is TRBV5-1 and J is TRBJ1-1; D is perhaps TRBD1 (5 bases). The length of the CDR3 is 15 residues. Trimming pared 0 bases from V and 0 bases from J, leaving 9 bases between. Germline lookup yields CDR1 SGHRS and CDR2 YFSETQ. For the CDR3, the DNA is TGCGCCAGCAGCTTGGAAAGGGGAATGAACACTGAAGCTTTCTTT. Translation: CASSLERGMNTEAFF.

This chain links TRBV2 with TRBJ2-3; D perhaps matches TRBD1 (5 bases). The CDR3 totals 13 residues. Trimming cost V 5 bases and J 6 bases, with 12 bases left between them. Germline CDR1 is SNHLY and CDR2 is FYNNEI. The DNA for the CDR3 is TGTGCCAGCAGTCTGGGTGGGGCGGATACGCAGTATTTT. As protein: CASSLGGADTQYF.

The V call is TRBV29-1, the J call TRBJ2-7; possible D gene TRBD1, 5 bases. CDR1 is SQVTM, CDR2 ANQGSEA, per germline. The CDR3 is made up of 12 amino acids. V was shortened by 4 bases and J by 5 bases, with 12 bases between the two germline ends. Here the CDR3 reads CSVVYRLHEQYF. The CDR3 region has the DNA TGCAGCGTTGTGTACAGGTTACACGAGCAGTACTTC.

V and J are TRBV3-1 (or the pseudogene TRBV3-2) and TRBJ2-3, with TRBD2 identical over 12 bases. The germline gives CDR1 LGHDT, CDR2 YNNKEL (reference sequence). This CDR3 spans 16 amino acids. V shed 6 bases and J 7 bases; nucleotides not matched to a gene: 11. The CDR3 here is CASSTPRTSGENTQYF. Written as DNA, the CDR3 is TGTGCCAGCAGTACTCCCAGGACTAGCGGGGAAAATACGCAGTATTTT.

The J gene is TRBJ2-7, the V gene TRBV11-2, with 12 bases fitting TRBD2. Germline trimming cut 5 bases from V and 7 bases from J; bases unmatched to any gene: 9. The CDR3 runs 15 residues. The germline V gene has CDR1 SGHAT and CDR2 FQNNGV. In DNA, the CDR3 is TGTGCCAGCAGCCTTACCGGGACTAGCGGGCGGGAGCAGTACTTC. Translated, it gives CASSLTGTSGREQYF.

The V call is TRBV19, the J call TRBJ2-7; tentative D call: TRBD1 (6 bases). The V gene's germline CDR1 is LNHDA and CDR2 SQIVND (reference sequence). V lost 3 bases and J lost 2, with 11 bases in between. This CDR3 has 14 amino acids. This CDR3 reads CASSIKGDPYEQYF. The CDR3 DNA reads TGTGCCAGTAGTATCAAGGGGGACCCCTACGAGCAGTACTTC.

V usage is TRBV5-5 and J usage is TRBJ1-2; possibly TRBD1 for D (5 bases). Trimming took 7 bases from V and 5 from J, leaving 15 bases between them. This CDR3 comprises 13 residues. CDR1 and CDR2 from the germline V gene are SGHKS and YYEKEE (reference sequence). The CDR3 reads CASSARDPYGYTF. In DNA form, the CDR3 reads TGTGCCAGCTCGGCCAGGGACCCTTATGGCTACACCTTC.

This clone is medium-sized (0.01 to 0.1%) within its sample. CDR3 DNA: TGTGCCAGTACCTTTGTGGCTGAAGCTTTCTTT. Residues: CASTFVAEAFF. The chain combines TRBV19 with TRBJ1-1; D uncertain. The CDR3 runs 11 residues. Germline-derived CDR1 and CDR2 are LNHDA and SQIVND (reference sequence). Trimming shortened V by 7 bases and J by 6 bases, and 9 bases separated the two germline ends.